The clone carrying this T cell receptor beta chain was seen repeatedly, ten times or more. Its antigen is as yet unknown. The library targeted TCRbeta and was prepared with unique molecular identifiers. Each CDR3 protein is one row after TCRdb ran MiXCR on the PCR reads. This table holds some 200,000 distinct CDR3 sequences, approximately 6% found once. The data derive from a study of T-cell reconstitution after alpha-beta-depleted transplantation in children. Study observations and caveats: Surviving recipient T cells and thymic progenitors accounted for the high day-60 TCRbeta diversity observed in some patients. Reportedly, only several hundred clones from non-depleted graft cells drove alpha-beta T-cell counts at about two months. T-cell counts and diversity at one year following transplant were attributed mainly to newly produced T cells.

Germline V CDR1 and CDR2: DFQATT, SNEGSKA (reference sequence). Trimming shortened V by 1 base and J by 5 bases, and 17 bases separated the two germline ends. CDR3 size: 15 residues. The sequencing here drew on PBMCs, taken before TCRalphabeta/CD19-depleted stem cell transplant. The receptor's source is a girl under three years old with combined immunodeficiency, due to receive a stem cell transplant. The rearrangement links TRBV20-1 to TRBJ1-1; TRBD1 might be the D (6 bases). The CDR3 region has the DNA TGCAGTGCTAGAGGCTATGATCCAGGGGAGACTGAAGCTTTCTTT. It translates to CSARGYDPGETEAFF.